This entry lists 14 T cell receptor beta chains sequenced from one sample in a study of identical twins. Each CDR3 protein gets one entry after TCRdb re-called the 5' RACE reads with MiXCR. The sample has some 1,700,000 distinct CDR3 sequences, 25% to 35% seen once. Sequencing used cord blood. Source of these receptors: a newborn girl in good health.

The chain uses TRBV19 and TRBJ2-7, with D possibly being TRBD2 (6 bases). The CDR3 covers 12 residues. Germline CDR1 is LNHDA and CDR2 is SQIVND (reference sequence). The V end was cut by 10 bases, the J end by 2 bases, with 12 bases between. The CDR3 spells CATRGEAYEQYF. Here the CDR3 DNA reads TGTGCCACCCGCGGGGAAGCCTACGAGCAGTACTTC.

The chain combines TRBV5-1 with TRBJ1-2; 7 nucleotides align to TRBD1. Trimming took 4 bases from V and 0 from J; bases not matched to a gene: 6. This CDR3 spans 15 amino acids. From germline, CDR1 is SGHRS and CDR2 YFSETQ. The CDR3 sequence: CASSVPGGSNYGYTF. Written as DNA, the CDR3 is TGCGCCAGCAGCGTACCAGGGGGATCTAACTATGGCTACACCTTC.

The CDR3 DNA sequence: TGTGCCAGCAGCTTAAGGGACAGGGGGACGGGCATGAACACTGAAGCTTTCTTT. Its translation is CASSLRDRGTGMNTEAFF. V usage is TRBV7-8 and J usage is TRBJ1-1; 11 positions match TRBD1. Germline V gene lookup returns CDR1 SGHVS and CDR2 FQNEAQ. There are 18 residues in the CDR3. Trimming cost V 2 bases and J 0 bases; bases outside gene matches: 8.

The chain employs TRBV7-2 and TRBJ2-3, with 13 bases aligning to TRBD2. After removal of 5 bases from V and 3 bases from J, the junction contained 5 bases not matched to a gene. Looked up from germline, CDR1 is SGHTA and CDR2 is FQGNSA. The CDR3 is made up of 16 amino acids. Here the CDR3 reads CASSHTSGRGTDTQYF. In DNA form, the CDR3 reads TGTGCCAGCAGCCATACTAGCGGGAGGGGGACAGATACGCAGTATTTT. Full variable domain (rest looked up from reference TRBV7-2 and TRBJ2-3): GAGVSQSPSNKVTEKGKDVELRCDPISGHTALYWYRQSLGQGLEFLIYFQGNSAPDKSGLPSDRFSAERTGGSVSTLTIQRTQQEDSAVYLCASSHTSGRGTDTQYFGPGTRLTVL.

The genes are TRBV12-3 or TRBV12-4 and TRBJ1-2; D is uncertain. The CDR3 contains 14 residues. Trimming left V 6 bases short and J 4 bases short, with 15 bases between. The CDR3 DNA sequence: TGTGCCAGCAGCCGTATTGGAAAGAGCTATGGCTACACCTTC. This encodes CASSRIGKSYGYTF.

This clonotype has only a few counts. The chain joins TRBV28 to TRBJ2-1; 7 nucleotides line up with TRBD2. V lost 6 bases, J lost 0 bases, and 11 bases stayed unmatched. The length of the CDR3 is 17 residues. The germline CDR1 and CDR2 sequences are MDHEN and SYDVKM. In DNA form, the CDR3 reads TGTGCCAGCAGGCCTACTAGCGCCCAGAGCTCCTACAATGAGCAGTTCTTC. This encodes CASRPTSAQSSYNEQFF.

This CDR3 is CASRPRLADLTDTQYF. The CDR3 coding sequence is TGTGCCAGCAGACCCCGACTAGCGGACCTCACAGATACGCAGTATTTT. The chain uses TRBV11-2 and TRBJ2-3, with TRBD2 identical over 9 bases. Germline V gene sequence: CDR1 SGHAT, CDR2 FQNNGV. V was clipped by 6 bases and J by 2 bases; unmatched bases: 9. This CDR3 is built from 16 residues.

This clonotype occurred many times. The chain uses TRBV28 and TRBJ2-1, with D perhaps TRBD2 (6 bases). Trimming left V 7 bases short and J 0 bases short, with 16 bases between. This CDR3 region has 16 residues. Germline V gene sequence: CDR1 MDHEN, CDR2 SYDVKM. The CDR3 DNA reads as TGTGCCAGCAACCAATTAAAGGGAGGCTCCTACAATGAGCAGTTCTTC. This encodes CASNQLKGGSYNEQFF.

The sample holds many counts of this clonotype. The J gene is TRBJ2-1, the V gene TRBV2; weak D call: TRBD2 (5 bases). This CDR3 has 13 amino acids. V was pared by 5 bases and J by 6 bases, with 11 bases between. Germline V gene sequence: CDR1 SNHLY, CDR2 FYNNEI. The CDR3 DNA reads TGTGCCAGCAGTAAGAGGGTGCGCAATGAGCAGTTCTTC. Residues: CASSKRVRNEQFF.

The chain carries TRBV20-1 and TRBJ2-1; the match to TRBD2 covers 7 bases. CDR3 length equals 14 residues. J gave up 2 bases and V 4 bases, and 5 bases lay outside the gene matches. The germline V gene encodes CDR1 DFQATT and CDR2 SNEGSKA (reference sequence). Written as DNA, the CDR3 is TGCAGTGCTACCCGACTAGCCCCCTACAATGAGCAGTTCTTC. Amino acid sequence: CSATRLAPYNEQFF.

In its sample, this clonotype was seen a few times. This sequence joins TRBV10-3 and TRBJ2-1; D unresolved. The J call may be in error: the DNA end matches TRBJ2-7 better. The CDR3 covers 15 residues. The germline gives CDR1 ENHRY, CDR2 SYGVKD. CDR3 region: CAISEGGSSYNEQYF. The CDR3 coding sequence is TGTGCCATCAGTGAAGGCGGAAGCTCCTACAATGAGCAGTACTTC.

This chain connects TRBV5-6 to TRBJ2-1; D possibly matches TRBD1 or TRBD2 (5 bases each). V dropped 4 bases and J dropped 15 bases, with 17 bases sitting between them. Germline CDR1 is SGHDT and CDR2 is YYEEEE. The CDR3 covers 12 residues. CDR3 bases: TGTGCCAGCAGCATCCGGGACGCCCCTACGTTCTTC. This encodes CASSIRDAPTFF.

The chain is built from TRBV12-3 or TRBV12-4 and TRBJ1-6, with D perhaps TRBD1 (5 bases). Trimming left V 4 bases short and J 5 bases short, with 12 bases between. The CDR3 has 15 residues. The CDR3 loop reads CASSYPPGNNSPLHF. CDR3 DNA: TGTGCCAGCAGTTATCCCCCAGGGAATAATTCACCCCTCCACTTT.

This rearrangement joins TRBV20-1 to TRBJ1-4; tentative D call: TRBD1 (6 bases). In germline, CDR1 is DFQATT, CDR2 SNEGSKA (reference sequence). The length of the CDR3 is 12 residues. V dropped 7 bases and J dropped 7 bases, with 13 bases sitting between them. The CDR3 DNA sequence: TGCAGTGGCCTCGAAGGGGGTGAAAAACTGTTTTTT. It translates to CSGLEGGEKLFF.